This T cell receptor (beta chain) was sequenced during a study of cytomegalovirus exposure and HLA in healthy donors. General study findings and limits: Further analysis was carried out later, and it showed several of the most significant clusters appearing linked to common viral pathogens. Cytomegalovirus association was listed for 150 to 200 TCR beta chains.

With regard to this clone: The antigen is undetermined. The germline gene is not matched at one end of the junction; a read error may be the cause.

Germline V lookup: CDR1 SEHNR, CDR2 FQNEAQ (reference sequence). The length of the CDR3 is 14 residues. The primer mix had 60 Vbeta and 13 Jbeta primers. Sequencing was performed with immunoSEQ multiplex PCR; in TCRdb, only in-frame clones are kept and a portion is missing. The sample has about 130,000 clones, around 77% seen once. V usage is TRBV7-9 and J usage is TRBJ1-4; tentative D call: TRBD1 (5 bases). The sequence came from a male donor in good health and CMV-seropositive. Specimen: PBMCs. The CDR3, as DNA: TGTTCCAGCAGGCGGGGGAATGTTGATGAAAAACTGTTTTTT. It translates to CSSRRGNVDEKLFF.